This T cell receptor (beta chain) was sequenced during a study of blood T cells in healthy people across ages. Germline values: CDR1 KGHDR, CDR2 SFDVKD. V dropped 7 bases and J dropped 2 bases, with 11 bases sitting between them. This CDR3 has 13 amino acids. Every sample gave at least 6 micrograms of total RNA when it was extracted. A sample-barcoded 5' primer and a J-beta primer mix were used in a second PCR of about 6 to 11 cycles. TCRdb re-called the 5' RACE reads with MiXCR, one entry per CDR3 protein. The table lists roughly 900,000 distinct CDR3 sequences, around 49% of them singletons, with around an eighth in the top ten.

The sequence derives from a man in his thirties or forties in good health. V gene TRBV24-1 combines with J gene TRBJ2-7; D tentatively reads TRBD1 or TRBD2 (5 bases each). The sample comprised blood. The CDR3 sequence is CATSGDQTYEQYF. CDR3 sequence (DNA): TGTGCCACCAGCGGGGACCAAACCTACGAGCAGTACTTC.